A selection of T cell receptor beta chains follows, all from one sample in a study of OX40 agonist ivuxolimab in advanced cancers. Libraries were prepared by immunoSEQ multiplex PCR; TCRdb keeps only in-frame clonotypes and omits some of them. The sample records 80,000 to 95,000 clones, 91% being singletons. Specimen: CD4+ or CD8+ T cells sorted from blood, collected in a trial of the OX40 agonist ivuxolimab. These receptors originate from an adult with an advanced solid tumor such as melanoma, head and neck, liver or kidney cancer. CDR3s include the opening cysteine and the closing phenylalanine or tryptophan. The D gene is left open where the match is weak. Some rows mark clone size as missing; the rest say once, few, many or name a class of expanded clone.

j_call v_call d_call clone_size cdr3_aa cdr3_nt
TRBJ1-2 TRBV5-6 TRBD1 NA CASSVRTGYYGYTF TGTGCCAGCAGCGTAAGGACAGGGTACTATGGCTACACCTTC
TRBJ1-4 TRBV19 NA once CASSIGGVREEKLFF TGTGCCAGTAGTATAGGCGGGGTTCGTGAGGAAAAACTGTTTTTT
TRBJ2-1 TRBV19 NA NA CATKYNEQFF TGTGCCACCAAATACAATGAGCAGTTCTTC
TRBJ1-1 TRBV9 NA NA CASSVEDGNTEAFF TGTGCCAGCAGCGTAGAGGACGGGAACACTGAAGCTTTCTTT
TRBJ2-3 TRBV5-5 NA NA CASSLLRTDTQYF TGTGCCAGCAGCTTGCTACGCACAGATACGCAGTATTTT
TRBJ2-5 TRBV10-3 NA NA CAISESSPGGETQYF TGTGCCATCAGTGAGTCCAGCCCGGGTGGAGAGACCCAGTACTTC
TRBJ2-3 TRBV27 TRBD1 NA CASSPGTASTDTQYF TGTGCCAGCAGCCCCGGGACAGCTAGCACAGATACGCAGTATTTT
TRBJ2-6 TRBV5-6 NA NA CASSLWKAGANVLTF TGTGCCAGCAGCTTGTGGAAAGCTGGGGCCAACGTCCTGACTTTC
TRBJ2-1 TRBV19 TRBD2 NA CASSPNPGLANEQFF TGTGCCAGTAGTCCAAACCCGGGACTAGCCAATGAGCAGTTCTTC
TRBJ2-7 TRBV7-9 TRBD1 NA CASSLGTGSNEQYF TGTGCCAGCAGCTTAGGGACAGGGTCTAACGAGCAGTACTTC
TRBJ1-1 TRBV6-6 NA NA CASSYSAQTNTEAFF TGTGCCAGCAGTTACTCGGCTCAGACGAACACTGAAGCTTTCTTT
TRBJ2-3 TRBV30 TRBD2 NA CALRAGVWTDTQYF TGTGCCTTACGAGCGGGAGTCTGGACAGATACGCAGTATTTT
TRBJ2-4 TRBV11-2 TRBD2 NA CASSFGGGVKNIQYF TGTGCCAGCAGCTTTGGGGGAGGGGTCAAAAACATTCAGTACTTC
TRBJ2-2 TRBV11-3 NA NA CASSLMHNTGELFF TGTGCCAGCAGCTTAATGCACAACACCGGGGAGCTGTTTTTT
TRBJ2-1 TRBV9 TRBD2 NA CASSLLSGRAAYNEQFF TGTGCCAGCAGCCTTCTAAGCGGGAGGGCCGCCTACAATGAGCAGTTCTTC
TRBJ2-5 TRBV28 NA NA CASSPPGSQETQYF TGTGCCAGCAGCCCTCCGGGGTCCCAAGAGACCCAGTACTTC
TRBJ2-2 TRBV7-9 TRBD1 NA CASSIGTATGELFF TGTGCCAGCAGCATAGGGACAGCCACCGGGGAGCTGTTTTTT
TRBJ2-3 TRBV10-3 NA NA CAISGLNTDTQYF TGTGCCATCTCGGGACTGAACACAGATACGCAGTATTTT
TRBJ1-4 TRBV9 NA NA CASSVGSNGWGNEKLFF TGTGCCAGCAGCGTAGGTTCTAACGGTTGGGGTAACGAAAAACTGTTTTTT
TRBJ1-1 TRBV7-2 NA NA CASSSVVNTEAFF TGTGCCAGCAGCTCAGTGGTGAACACTGAAGCTTTCTTT
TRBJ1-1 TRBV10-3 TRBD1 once CAIRDRGLNTEAFF TGTGCCATCAGGGACAGGGGTTTAAACACTGAAGCTTTCTTT
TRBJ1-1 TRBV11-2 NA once CASSSDTPEAFF TGTGCCAGCAGCTCCGACACCCCTGAAGCTTTCTTT
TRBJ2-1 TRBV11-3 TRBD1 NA CASSLTGAEQFF TGTGCCAGCAGCTTAACAGGGGCTGAGCAGTTCTTC
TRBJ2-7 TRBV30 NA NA CAWSLGEQYF TGTGCCTGGAGTCTTGGGGAGCAGTACTTC
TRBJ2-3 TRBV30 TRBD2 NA CAWTRILAGDRSSTDTQYF TGTGCCTGGACTAGGATACTAGCGGGAGACCGATCTAGCACAGATACGCAGTATTTT
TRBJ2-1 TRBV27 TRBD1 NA CASSLLTGVDEQFF TGTGCCAGCAGTTTACTTACAGGGGTGGATGAGCAGTTCTTC
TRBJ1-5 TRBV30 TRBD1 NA CAWSRDSYSNQPQHF TGTGCCTGGAGCCGGGACAGCTATAGCAATCAGCCCCAGCATTTT
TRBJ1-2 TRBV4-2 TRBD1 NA CASSQGSAGGAWTF TGTGCCAGCAGCCAAGGGTCGGCAGGGGGCGCTTGGACCTTC